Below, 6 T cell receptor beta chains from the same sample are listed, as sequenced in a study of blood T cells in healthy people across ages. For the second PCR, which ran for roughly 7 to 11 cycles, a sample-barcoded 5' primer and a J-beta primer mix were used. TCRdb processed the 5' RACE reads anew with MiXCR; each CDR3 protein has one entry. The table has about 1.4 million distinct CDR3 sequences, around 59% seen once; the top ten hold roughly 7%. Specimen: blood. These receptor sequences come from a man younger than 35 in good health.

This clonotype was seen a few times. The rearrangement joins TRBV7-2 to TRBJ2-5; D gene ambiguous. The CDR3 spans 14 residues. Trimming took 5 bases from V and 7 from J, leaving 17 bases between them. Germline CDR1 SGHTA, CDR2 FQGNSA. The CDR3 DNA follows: TGTGCCAGCAGCCAGACGGATGGGCTAAGGACCCAGTACTTC. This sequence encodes CASSQTDGLRTQYF.

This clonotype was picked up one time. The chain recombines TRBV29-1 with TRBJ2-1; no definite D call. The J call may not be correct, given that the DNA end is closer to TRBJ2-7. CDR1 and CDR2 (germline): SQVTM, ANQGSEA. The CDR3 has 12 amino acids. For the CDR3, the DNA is TGCAGCGTGGGAAGTCGATACAATGAGCAGTACTTC. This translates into CSVGSRYNEQYF.

For the CDR3, the DNA is TGCAGCGTTGGCAGGGGGGGTCCCACTGAAGCTTTCTTT. Amino acids: CSVGRGGPTEAFF. The rearrangement uses TRBV29-1 and TRBJ1-1; 7 nucleotides agree with TRBD1. Germline lookup yields CDR1 SQVTM and CDR2 ANQGSEA. The CDR3 length is 13 residues. Germline trimming cut 4 bases from V and 4 bases from J; bases unmatched to any gene: 6.

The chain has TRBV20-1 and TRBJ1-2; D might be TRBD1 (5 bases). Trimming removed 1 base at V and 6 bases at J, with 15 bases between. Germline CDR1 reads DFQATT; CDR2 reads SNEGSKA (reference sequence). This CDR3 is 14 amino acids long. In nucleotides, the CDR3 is TGCAGTGCTAGAGCCCCCGGGACCTGGGATGGCTACACCTTC. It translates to CSARAPGTWDGYTF.

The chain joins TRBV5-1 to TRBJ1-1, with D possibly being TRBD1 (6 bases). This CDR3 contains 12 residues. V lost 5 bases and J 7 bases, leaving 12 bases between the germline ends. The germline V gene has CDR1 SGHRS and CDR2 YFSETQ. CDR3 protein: CASRGARGEAFF. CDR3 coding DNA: TGCGCCAGCAGGGGGGCGAGAGGTGAAGCTTTCTTT.

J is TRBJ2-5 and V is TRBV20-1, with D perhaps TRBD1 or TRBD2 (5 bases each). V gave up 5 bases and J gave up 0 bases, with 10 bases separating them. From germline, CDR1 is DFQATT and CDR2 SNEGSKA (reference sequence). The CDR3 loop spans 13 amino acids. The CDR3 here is CSAGGPNQETQYF. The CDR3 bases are TGCAGTGCTGGGGGTCCCAACCAAGAGACCCAGTACTTC.